A single sample gave rise to the 7 T cell receptor beta chains below, sequenced in a study of regulatory T cells in long-lasting Graves disease. According to the study, TCR beta libraries were built with iRepertoire HTBI primers and CDR3-region Arm-PCR. One entry per CDR3 protein, called by TCRdb with MiXCR from the multiplex PCR reads. The data hold over 200,000 distinct CDR3 sequences, with about 16% observed a single time. As to time point: newly diagnosed GD, antithyroid drugs for less than 3 months. PBMC RNA served as the TCR library source. Sequencing used peripheral blood mononuclear cells (PBMCs), obtained at new diagnosis, from a patient treated with antithyroid drugs. The receptors derive from a female donor with Graves disease.

This clonotype was seen repeatedly, ten times or more. A much bigger clone sits one base away, suggesting this may be a read error. J is TRBJ2-1 and V is TRBV11-3; no clear D gene. V was clipped by 1 base and J by 12 bases, with 13 bases between them. This CDR3 spans 13 amino acids. CDR1 is SGHNT and CDR2 is YENEEA in the germline V gene. The CDR3 bases are TGTGCCAGCAGCTTAGCGGGCTGGGATGGGCAGTTCTTC. Amino acids: CASSLAGWDGQFF.

This clonotype has a count of ten or more. The gene calls are TRBV20-1 and TRBJ2-5, with D tentatively TRBD2 (6 bases). The V gene lost 2 bases and the J gene lost 5 bases, with 18 bases spanning the gap. CDR1 DFQATT and CDR2 SNEGSKA come from the germline V gene (reference sequence). The CDR3 has 15 amino acids. The CDR3 sequence: CSARHIWRDPETQYF. The CDR3 bases are TGCAGTGCTAGACACATATGGAGGGACCCGGAGACCCAGTACTTC.

This clonotype was counted many times. CDR3 sequence: CASSDRDSRGYEQYF. As DNA, the CDR3 is TGTGCCAGCAGCGACAGGGACAGTCGAGGGTACGAGCAGTACTTC. The J gene is TRBJ2-7, the V gene TRBV6-1; 7 bases agree with TRBD1. The CDR3 contains 15 residues. V lost 6 bases and J lost 4; bases outside the gene matches: 12. Germline CDR1 is MNHNS and CDR2 is SASEGT.

The chain uses TRBV27 and TRBJ1-2; TRBD1 is a possible D gene (5 bases). CDR3 size: 15 residues. The V gene lost 4 bases and the J gene lost 2 bases, with 14 bases spanning the gap. Germline values: CDR1 MNHEY, CDR2 SMNVEV (reference sequence). The CDR3 nucleotides are TGTGCCAGCAGTTCGTCAGTGGGGGGAAACTATGGCTACACCTTC. Amino acid sequence: CASSSSVGGNYGYTF.

The chain joins TRBV15 to TRBJ2-3, with unresolved D. The germline V gene has CDR1 LNHNV and CDR2 YYDKDF (reference sequence). The CDR3 is 15 residues long. V was pared by 2 bases and J by 2 bases, with 11 bases between. CDR3 DNA: TGTGCCACCAGCAGAACCTCACCGTTCACAGATACGCAGTATTTT. Translation: CATSRTSPFTDTQYF.

This clonotype was counted ten times or more. The chain is built from TRBV20-1 and TRBJ2-4, with D perhaps TRBD1 (6 bases). This CDR3 comprises 14 residues. The V end lost 1 base, the J end lost 6 bases, and 13 bases lay between the germline ends. Germline V gene lookup returns CDR1 DFQATT and CDR2 SNEGSKA (reference sequence). The CDR3 protein is CSARAQGPGNIQYF. CDR3 sequence (DNA): TGCAGTGCTAGAGCCCAGGGGCCGGGAAACATTCAGTACTTC.

There are many counts of this clonotype. V is TRBV12-3 or TRBV12-4 and J is TRBJ1-3, with D tentatively TRBD1 (6 bases). This CDR3 is built from 16 residues. V lost 4 bases to trimming and J lost 0 bases, with 13 bases between them. CDR3 sequence: CASSWGRGTSGNTIYF. The CDR3 DNA follows: TGTGCCAGCAGTTGGGGGCGCGGCACCTCTGGAAACACCATATATTTT.